Following are 18 T cell receptor beta chains from one sample sequenced in a study of radiotherapy plus CTLA-4 blockade in lung cancer. Assay: immunoSEQ multiplex PCR; the TCRdb copy retains only in-frame clones and omits some. The table lists some 60,000 clones, under 80% of them singletons. Sample: peripheral blood, taken from a patient treated with radiotherapy plus ipilimumab. These receptors were collected from a human donor with non-small cell lung cancer who had a complete response to radiotherapy plus ipilimumab.

The CDR3 DNA sequence: TGTGCCAGCAGGGACAACAATCAGCCCCAGCATTTT. It yields the protein CASRDNNQPQHF. The chain combines TRBV27 with TRBJ1-5; D may be TRBD1 (5 bases). CDR1 is MNHEY and CDR2 is SMNVEV in the germline V gene (reference sequence). The ends were cut back, 6 bases at V and 3 bases at J, with 6 bases in the middle. The CDR3 has 12 residues.

J is TRBJ2-7 and V is TRBV11-2; D might be TRBD2 (6 bases). The germline V gene encodes CDR1 SGHAT and CDR2 FQNNGV. Trimming removed 5 bases from V and 3 bases from J, with 11 bases in between. This CDR3 has 13 amino acids. This CDR3 reads CASSETSRYEQYF. For the CDR3, the DNA is TGTGCCAGCAGCGAAACTAGCCGCTACGAGCAGTACTTC.

V is TRBV7-2 and J is TRBJ1-2, with 10 bases that match TRBD1. V shed 2 bases and J 8 bases; nucleotides not matched to a gene: 11. Per germline, CDR1 SGHTA and CDR2 FQGNSA. This CDR3 is 16 amino acids long. In nucleotides, the CDR3 is TGTGCCAGCAGCTTAACCCCTCGACAGGGGGCGGAAGGCTACACCTTC. It encodes CASSLTPRQGAEGYTF.

V and J are TRBV6-1 and TRBJ1-2; D is unclear. Per the germline V gene, CDR1 is MNHNS and CDR2 is SASEGT. V gave up 8 bases and J gave up 5 bases, with 15 bases separating them. The CDR3 runs 13 residues. CDR3 residues: CASWVMGSYGYTF. For the CDR3, the DNA is TGTGCCAGCTGGGTTATGGGCTCATATGGCTACACCTTC.

DNA of the CDR3: TGCGCCAGCAGCTTGGGAGCGGGGAGCACAGATACGCAGTATTTT. Translating it yields CASSLGAGSTDTQYF. This chain uses TRBV5-1 with TRBJ2-3; 7 bases line up with TRBD2. Per the germline V gene, CDR1 is SGHRS and CDR2 is YFSETQ. V shed 0 bases and J 0 bases; nucleotides not matched to a gene: 1. The length of the CDR3 is 15 residues.

The V gene is TRBV11-2, the J gene TRBJ2-7; TRBD1 agrees at 7 bases. This CDR3 contains 15 residues. J gave up 3 bases and V 5 bases, and 10 bases lay outside the gene matches. In germline, CDR1 is SGHAT, CDR2 FQNNGV. CDR3 region: CASSRSTGIYYEQYF. CDR3 bases: TGTGCCAGCAGCCGGTCGACAGGGATCTACTACGAGCAGTACTTC.

The rearrangement joins TRBV5-4 to TRBJ1-1; TRBD1 is a possible D gene (6 bases). The V and J ends lost 2 bases and 1 base respectively, with 9 bases between them. Per the germline V gene, CDR1 is SGHNT and CDR2 is YYREEE (reference sequence). The length of the CDR3 is 14 residues. CDR3 sequence reads: CASSFRTENTEAFF. The CDR3 DNA reads TGTGCCAGCAGCTTCAGGACAGAGAACACTGAAGCTTTCTTT.

V gene TRBV30 combines with J gene TRBJ2-2; 9 nucleotides match TRBD1. The germline CDR1 and CDR2 sequences are GTSNPN and SVGIG (reference sequence). This CDR3 has 15 amino acids. V was pared by 4 bases and J by 3 bases, with 6 bases of the junction left unmatched. The CDR3 DNA follows: TGTGCCTGGACCGACACAGGGGGCTACACCGGGGAGCTGTTTTTT. This codes for CAWTDTGGYTGELFF.

This chain joins TRBV12-1 and TRBJ2-3; the D call TRBD1 from the table was never checked on the DNA. TRBV12-1 is listed as a pseudogene. The CDR3 sequence is 14 residues long. In nucleotides, the CDR3 is TGTGCCAGCGAAACGGACAGGTACACAGATACGCAGTATTTT. Translation gives CASETDRYTDTQYF.

The chain couples TRBV30 to TRBJ2-7, with 7 bases that match TRBD1. The V gene's germline CDR1 is GTSNPN and CDR2 SVGIG (reference sequence). The CDR3 runs 15 residues. V lost 1 base, J lost 3 bases, and 9 bases stayed unmatched. CDR3 loop: CAWSGGDRSYYEQYF. In DNA, the CDR3 is TGTGCCTGGAGTGGAGGGGACAGATCCTACTACGAGCAGTACTTC.

The chain employs TRBV7-2 and TRBJ1-1, with 8 bases lining up with TRBD1. The V and J ends lost 4 bases and 1 base, in that order; junction bases with no gene match: 5. The CDR3 covers 15 residues. Per germline, CDR1 SGHTA and CDR2 FQGNSA. CDR3 protein: CASSSPGTGNTEAFF. CDR3 in DNA: TGTGCCAGCAGCTCACCCGGGACAGGGAACACTGAAGCTTTCTTT.

This clone has just a few counts. The chain has TRBV19 and TRBJ2-3; 9 positions match TRBD2. Germline assignment: CDR1 LNHDA and CDR2 SQIVND (reference sequence). This CDR3 spans 18 amino acids. With 5 bases clipped from V and 5 bases from J, the junction kept 17 bases outside the gene matches. Written as DNA, the CDR3 is TGTGCCAGTAGTGCCCAAGATTACGGGACAGCGGGGGGAGATACGCAGTATTTT. Amino acids: CASSAQDYGTAGGDTQYF.

CDR3 in amino acids: CASSYLTGLNQPQHF. Written as DNA, the CDR3 is TGTGCCAGCAGTTACTTAACAGGGCTCAATCAGCCCCAGCATTTT. The rearrangement joins TRBV6-6 to TRBJ1-5; D perhaps matches TRBD1 (6 bases). CDR1 is MNHNY and CDR2 is SVGAGI in the germline V gene (reference sequence). V shed 1 base and J shed 3 bases, with 10 bases lying between them. This CDR3 spans 15 amino acids.

The V gene is TRBV2, the J gene TRBJ1-2, with TRBD1 as a possible D gene (6 bases). The germline V and J ends were trimmed by 6 bases and 4 bases, with 18 bases remaining between them. Per germline, CDR1 SNHLY and CDR2 FYNNEI. The CDR3 runs to 15 residues. DNA for the CDR3: TGTGCCAGCAGCGTCGGACAGCCTCTAGGCTATGGCTACACCTTC. Translating gives CASSVGQPLGYGYTF.

The chain is built from TRBV9 and TRBJ2-5; D might be TRBD1 (5 bases). The last part of the DNA fits TRBJ2-7 better; the J call may be wrong. Germline V gives CDR1 SGDLS, CDR2 YYNGEE. This CDR3 region has 13 residues. The CDR3 DNA reads as TGTGCCAGCAGCGTAGGTAAGGGGTACGAGCAGTACTTC. Its translation: CASSVGKGYEQYF.

This chain uses TRBV7-2 with TRBJ2-5; possibly TRBD1 for D (5 bases). This CDR3 region has 13 residues. V lost 6 bases and J 4 bases, leaving 12 bases between the germline ends. Per the germline V gene, CDR1 is SGHTA and CDR2 is FQGNSA. CDR3 sequence (DNA): TGTGCCAGCAGACAAGCAGGGTCAGAGACCCAGTACTTC. Encoded protein: CASRQAGSETQYF. The variable domain in full, completed from reference TRBV7-2 and TRBJ2-5, reads GAGVSQSPSNKVTEKGKDVELRCDPISGHTALYWYRQSLGQGLEFLIYFQGNSAPDKSGLPSDRFSAERTGGSVSTLTIQRTQQEDSAVYLCASRQAGSETQYFGPGTRLLVL.

This clone turned up a few times. The rearrangement joins TRBV7-8 to TRBJ1-3; D possibly corresponds to TRBD1 (5 bases). Trimming removed 2 bases at V and 5 bases at J, with 13 bases between. CDR3 length: 15 residues. CDR1 and CDR2 from the germline V gene are SGHVS and FQNEAQ. The CDR3 loop is CASSLSGGLRNTIYF. The CDR3 DNA reads as TGTGCCAGCAGCTTAAGCGGGGGATTGAGAAACACCATATATTTT.

This clone was detected only once. The rearrangement uses TRBV2 and TRBJ2-3; TRBD2 is a possible D gene (6 bases). The CDR3 is 13 residues long. V gave up 7 bases and J gave up 4 bases, with 12 bases separating them. The germline gives CDR1 SNHLY, CDR2 FYNNEI. The DNA of the CDR3 is TGTGCCAGCATGGGGGGAGTATCAGATACGCAGTATTTT. Protein sequence: CASMGGVSDTQYF.